Presented here are 20 T cell receptor beta chains from one specimen sequenced in a study of shared clonotypes between healthy human individuals (dated by TCRdb to the early 2020s). Receptor amplification or capture employed the immunoSEQ multiplex PCR assay. In TCRdb, the immuneACCESS table is reduced to in-frame sequences with V and J assigned. These tables do not hold every clone; where another copy was compared, an unresolved V gene accounts for under half, and the others remain unexplained. The sample table holds a few million clones, of which around 92% were seen once. The ten largest clones add up to 0.3% to 0.45% of the sample. The sample consisted of naive CD4+ T cells from PBMCs. In the paper's terms, the cell subset or site label means: CD45RA+ positively selected. The receptors were sampled from a man aged 18-30 years in good health. Some clones in this sample may be carry-over from other donors' samples.

CDR3 loop: CASSSGTGSSTEAFF. In DNA, the CDR3 is TGCGCCAGCAGCTCCGGGACAGGGTCGAGCACTGAAGCTTTCTTT. This chain connects TRBV5-1 to TRBJ1-1; 9 bases are shared with TRBD1. Germline assignment: CDR1 SGHRS and CDR2 YFSETQ. CDR3 length: 15 amino acids. J lost 4 bases, V lost 3 bases, and 7 bases had no gene match.

This clone is a singleton in its sample. This rearrangement joins TRBV5-4 to TRBJ2-7, with D possibly matching TRBD2 (6 bases). V gave up 4 bases and J gave up 2 bases, with 13 bases separating them. The length of the CDR3 is 14 residues. Germline loops: CDR1 SGHNT, CDR2 YYREEE (reference sequence). The DNA of the CDR3 is TGTGCCAGCAGCCCCCTTGGCGGGGCCTACGAGCAGTACTTC. Translated: CASSPLGGAYEQYF.

The rearrangement joins TRBV28 to TRBJ2-2, with 7 positions matching TRBD2. Per the germline V gene, CDR1 is MDHEN and CDR2 is SYDVKM. This CDR3 comprises 15 residues. V shed 4 bases, J shed 4 bases, and the junction held 6 bases outside the gene matches. CDR3 protein: CASSYSGRGTGELFF. In DNA form, the CDR3 reads TGTGCCAGCAGTTACTCAGGGAGGGGCACCGGGGAGCTGTTTTTT.

This clone was counted a single time. V is TRBV27 and J is TRBJ2-7, with 7 bases that match TRBD1. The germline gives CDR1 MNHEY, CDR2 SMNVEV (reference sequence). The ends lost 6 bases at V and 0 bases at J; junction bases unmatched: 17. The CDR3 runs 18 residues. CDR3 DNA sequence: TGTGCCAGCAGGTACAGGGGCTATCTTAGCGAACGCTCCTACGAGCAGTACTTC. It translates to CASRYRGYLSERSYEQYF.

Notes on this clone: Distinct nucleotide sequences in the sample also encode this CDR3. The rearrangement uses TRBV6-1 and TRBJ2-3, with D hard to call. The CDR3 spans 13 residues. Deletions cut 1 base from V and 2 bases from J, with 4 bases between. Germline V lookup: CDR1 MNHNS, CDR2 SASEGT. CDR3 in DNA: TGTGCCAGCAGTGAAGGGTACACAGATACGCAGTATTTT. This translates into CASSEGYTDTQYF.

The chain links TRBV2 to TRBJ2-7; D is perhaps TRBD1 (5 bases). The V gene's germline CDR1 is SNHLY and CDR2 FYNNEI. The V and J ends lost 7 bases and 4 bases respectively, with 23 bases between them. This CDR3 contains 16 residues. The CDR3 DNA is TGTGCCAGCATTCCAGGGCTCCGGTTTTTTGGGTACGAGCAGTACTTC. As protein: CASIPGLRFFGYEQYF.

CDR3: CASSPVVGVVAEAFF. The CDR3 region has the DNA TGTGCCAGCTCACCTGTGGTGGGGGTCGTGGCTGAAGCTTTCTTT. This rearrangement joins TRBV18 to TRBJ1-1, with D possibly TRBD1 on 5 matching bases. CDR1 KGHSH and CDR2 LQKENI come from the germline V gene. The CDR3 is 15 amino acids. Trimming cost V 3 bases and J 6 bases, with 17 bases left between them.

The J gene is TRBJ1-3, the V gene TRBV6-5, with D unclear. The V and J ends lost 2 bases and 0 bases respectively, with 5 bases between them. The CDR3 loop spans 14 amino acids. Per germline, CDR1 MNHEY and CDR2 SVGAGI. CDR3 residues: CASSYTYSGNTIYF. Written as DNA, the CDR3 is TGTGCCAGCAGTTACACCTACTCTGGAAACACCATATATTTT.

This chain joins TRBV27 and TRBJ2-1; maybe TRBD2 (5 bases). The V and J ends lost 8 bases and 4 bases respectively, with 18 bases between them. CDR1 and CDR2 (germline): MNHEY, SMNVEV (reference sequence). There are 15 residues in the CDR3. As DNA, the CDR3 is TGTGCCAGCCGCCTGCTAGCTTTGCAATACAATGAGCAGTTCTTC. This translates into CASRLLALQYNEQFF.

A word on this clone: The same CDR3 also results from other DNA sequences found in this sample. This chain connects TRBV7-3 to TRBJ1-1, with D possibly TRBD1 on 6 matching bases. Trimming cost V 4 bases and J 4 bases, with 10 bases left between them. This CDR3 has 13 amino acids. Germline V gives CDR1 SGHTA, CDR2 FQGTGA. As DNA, the CDR3 is TGTGCCAGCAGCTCGGCAGGGGTCACTGAAGCTTTCTTT. Translating gives CASSSAGVTEAFF.

The chain carries TRBV5-6 and TRBJ1-5; a possible D gene is TRBD1 (5 bases). The V end lost 0 bases, the J end lost 6 bases, and 10 bases lay between the germline ends. CDR1 and CDR2 from the germline V gene are SGHDT and YYEEEE. CDR3 length equals 14 residues. CDR3 residues: CASSLVGDGQPQHF. Here the CDR3 DNA reads TGTGCCAGCAGCTTGGTCGGGGACGGTCAGCCCCAGCATTTT.

The V and J genes are TRBV29-1 and TRBJ1-2, with D hard to call. V was shortened by 4 bases and J by 4 bases, with 13 bases between the two germline ends. The CDR3 is made up of 13 amino acids. The V gene's germline CDR1 is SQVTM and CDR2 ANQGSEA. The CDR3 bases are TGCAGCGTTGCCCCAAGGCTATCCTATGGCTACACCTTC. Translation: CSVAPRLSYGYTF.

This chain connects TRBV28 to TRBJ1-5; weak D call: TRBD1 (6 bases). The V end lost 2 bases, the J end lost 4 bases, and 12 bases lay between the germline ends. CDR3 length: 15 amino acids. The germline CDR1 and CDR2 sequences are MDHEN and SYDVKM. In DNA form, the CDR3 reads TGTGCCAGCAGTTTACCGGGGGCAATGAATCAGCCCCAGCATTTT. It codes for CASSLPGAMNQPQHF.

This chain links TRBV4-3 with TRBJ2-7; D could derive from TRBD1 or TRBD2 (7 bases each). The length of the CDR3 is 17 residues. CDR1 and CDR2 from the germline V gene are LGHNA and YSLEER. V lost 1 base to trimming and J lost 1 base, with 17 bases between them. The CDR3 DNA reads TGCGCCAGCAGCCAAGGAGTCGGCAGGGGGGGATCCTACGAGCAGTACTTC. It is translated as CASSQGVGRGGSYEQYF.

This rearrangement joins TRBV11-2 to TRBJ1-1; 8 positions agree with TRBD1. This CDR3 region has 18 residues. The germline V gene encodes CDR1 SGHAT and CDR2 FQNNGV. V gave up 5 bases and J gave up 0 bases; unmatched junction bases: 14. The chain's CDR3 is CASSPNERQGRLNTEAFF. The DNA of the CDR3 is TGTGCCAGCAGCCCGAACGAGAGACAGGGGAGACTGAACACTGAAGCTTTCTTT.

This clone was counted a single time. The chain joins TRBV27 to TRBJ2-7; 8 bases match TRBD2. V was clipped by 3 bases and J by 2 bases; unmatched bases: 6. CDR1 MNHEY and CDR2 SMNVEV come from the germline V gene (reference sequence). The CDR3 is 15 residues long. Here the CDR3 reads CASSFVAGSAYEQYF. The CDR3 nucleotides read TGTGCCAGCAGTTTTGTAGCGGGATCGGCCTACGAGCAGTACTTC.

This chain links TRBV4-1 with TRBJ2-3, with 8 positions matching TRBD1. CDR1 is MGHRA, CDR2 YSYEKL, per germline. This CDR3 has 15 residues. V lost 3 bases, J lost 4 bases, and 6 bases stayed unmatched. This CDR3 reads CASSQSPTGADTQYF. The CDR3, as DNA: TGCGCCAGCAGCCAGAGCCCGACAGGGGCAGATACGCAGTATTTT.

The gene calls are TRBV6-5 and TRBJ2-1, with 8 bases identical to TRBD2. Trimming removed 2 bases from V and 7 bases from J; junction bases left unmatched: 10. This CDR3 is built from 16 residues. Germline V gene lookup returns CDR1 MNHEY and CDR2 SVGAGI. The CDR3 nucleotides are TGTGCCAGCAGTTACGGAAGCGGGAGATACGGGAATGAGCAGTTCTTC. Translated, it gives CASSYGSGRYGNEQFF.

V usage is TRBV6-1 and J usage is TRBJ2-1; weak D call: TRBD2 (5 bases). The CDR3 is 15 amino acids. Germline V gene lookup returns CDR1 MNHNS and CDR2 SASEGT. The V end was cut by 2 bases, the J end by 2 bases, with 10 bases between. The CDR3 spells CASSESPAAYNEQFF. The CDR3 DNA follows: TGTGCCAGCAGTGAAAGCCCAGCGGCCTACAATGAGCAGTTCTTC.

V is TRBV2 and J is TRBJ2-1; 12 positions match TRBD2. The junction had 17 bases not matched to a gene; V was cut back by 5 bases and J by 3 bases. This CDR3 comprises 20 residues. Germline CDR1 is SNHLY and CDR2 is FYNNEI. CDR3 region: CASSPHPIQRLAGDYNEQFF. The CDR3, as DNA: TGTGCCAGCAGTCCTCATCCGATACAAAGACTAGCGGGAGACTACAATGAGCAGTTCTTC.